This T cell receptor (beta chain) was observed in a study of T cell repertoires in cytomegalovirus infection. As for the study in general: As its CMV epitopes, the study selected recently identified HLA-C-restricted and well-studied HLA-B-restricted targets.

This clonotype has more than one count but fewer than ten. Its antigen is not known. The CDR3 has 12 residues. V was shortened by 10 bases and J by 1 base, with 8 bases between the two germline ends. TCRdb called the reads again in MiXCR, with one record for every CDR3 protein. The sample has approximately 770,000 distinct CDR3 sequences; 25% to 35% are singletons. Specimen: cultured CD8+ T cells from PBMCs, collected from culture after CMV antigen stimulation. This TCR came from a human donor in good health (CMV status not recorded). Some clones in this sample may be carry-over from other donors' samples. The chain employs TRBV12-3 or TRBV12-4 and TRBJ1-5; no clear D gene. The chain's CDR3 is CATSGSNQPQHF. The CDR3 DNA reads as TGTGCCACCTCTGGGAGCAATCAGCCCCAGCATTTT.